The 7 T cell receptor beta chains below were found in one sample sequenced in a study of Ad26.COV2.S vaccination and SARS-CoV-2 variants. Treatment specified: around 19 received Ad26.COV2.S at low or high dose, single or two shots; about 5 received placebo; per-sample allocation not given. At day 63 after the first vaccine or placebo injection, samples were drawn. Profiled with immunoSEQ multiplex PCR; TCRdb holds only in-frame clones, not every one. The data show about 350,000 clones, around 90% seen once. Material: peripheral blood, obtained in a trial of Ad26.COV2.S vaccine versus placebo. Receptors originate from a person between 18 and 65 years old who received the Ad26.COV2.S COVID-19 vaccine or a placebo.

This rearrangement joins TRBV9 to TRBJ2-7; 7 bases are shared with TRBD1. CDR3 length: 15 amino acids. Germline V lookup: CDR1 SGDLS, CDR2 YYNGEE. The ends lost 4 bases at V and 2 bases at J; junction bases unmatched: 9. Here the CDR3 DNA reads TGTGCCAGCAGCTCTTGGGACAGCTTCCCCTACGAGCAGTACTTC. Its protein product is CASSSWDSFPYEQYF.

The rearrangement links TRBV7-3 to TRBJ2-1, with 7 positions matching TRBD1. This CDR3 spans 14 amino acids. The V and J ends lost 5 bases and 3 bases, in that order; junction bases with no gene match: 4. CDR1 is SGHTA and CDR2 is FQGTGA in the germline V gene. The CDR3 sequence is CASSPRTGYNEQFF. CDR3 sequence (DNA): TGTGCCAGCAGCCCCCGGACAGGCTACAATGAGCAGTTCTTC.

This chain links TRBV6-5 with TRBJ1-2, with unresolved D. Germline values: CDR1 MNHEY, CDR2 SVGAGI. The CDR3 spans 12 residues. V was pared by 5 bases and J by 4 bases, with 8 bases between. This CDR3 is CASSPTAYGYTF. In DNA, the CDR3 is TGTGCCAGCAGTCCCACTGCCTATGGCTACACCTTC.

The rearrangement uses TRBV5-1 and TRBJ2-5; D is tentatively TRBD1 or TRBD2 (5 bases each). The CDR3 runs to 14 residues. Trimming cost V 0 bases and J 5 bases, with 11 bases left between them. Germline V gives CDR1 SGHRS, CDR2 YFSETQ. CDR3 nucleotide sequence: TGCGCCAGCAGCTTGGATCAGGGCGGGGAGACCCAGTACTTC. It encodes CASSLDQGGETQYF.

The CDR3 reads CATSDLGLRGRPTEAFF. In nucleotides, the CDR3 is TGTGCCACCAGTGATTTGGGTCTTAGGGGGCGACCCACTGAAGCTTTCTTT. The rearrangement links TRBV24-1 to TRBJ1-1; TRBD1 agrees at 7 bases. The junction had 10 bases not matched to a gene; V was cut back by 0 bases and J by 4 bases. Per the germline V gene, CDR1 is KGHDR and CDR2 is SFDVKD. The CDR3 covers 17 residues.

The rearrangement uses TRBV14 and TRBJ1-2; D not resolved. CDR1 is SGHDN and CDR2 is FVKESK in the germline V gene. Deletions cut 2 bases from V and 2 bases from J, with 12 bases between. CDR3 length: 15 residues. The CDR3 sequence: CASSQIPDKNYGYTF. The CDR3 DNA reads as TGTGCCAGCAGCCAAATCCCCGATAAGAACTATGGCTACACCTTC.

The chain joins TRBV19 to TRBJ2-3; 8 bases align to TRBD2. Germline trimming cut 2 bases from V and 4 bases from J; bases unmatched to any gene: 11. Per germline, CDR1 LNHDA and CDR2 SQIVND (reference sequence). CDR3 length: 17 amino acids. The CDR3 DNA reads as TGTGCCAGTAGTATAAAGGCCCGGACTAGCTTCGCAGATACGCAGTATTTT. As protein: CASSIKARTSFADTQYF.